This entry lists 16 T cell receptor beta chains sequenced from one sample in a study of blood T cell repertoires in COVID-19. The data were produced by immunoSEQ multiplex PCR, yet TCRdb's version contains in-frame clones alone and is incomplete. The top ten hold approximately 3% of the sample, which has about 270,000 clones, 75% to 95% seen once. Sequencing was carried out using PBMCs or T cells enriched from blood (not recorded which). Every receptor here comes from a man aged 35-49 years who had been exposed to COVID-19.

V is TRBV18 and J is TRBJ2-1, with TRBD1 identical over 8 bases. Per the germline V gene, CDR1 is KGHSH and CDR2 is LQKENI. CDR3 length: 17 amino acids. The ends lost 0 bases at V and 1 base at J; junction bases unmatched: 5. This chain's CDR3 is CASSPPSGQESYNEQFF. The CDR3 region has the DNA TGTGCCAGCTCACCACCTTCGGGACAGGAGTCCTACAATGAGCAGTTCTTC. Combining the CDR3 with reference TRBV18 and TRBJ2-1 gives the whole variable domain NAGVMQNPRHLVRRRGQEARLRCSPMKGHSHVYWYRQLPEEGLKFMVYLQKENIIDESGMPKERFSAEFPKEGPSILRIQQVVRGDSAAYFCASSPPSGQESYNEQFFGPGTRLTVL.

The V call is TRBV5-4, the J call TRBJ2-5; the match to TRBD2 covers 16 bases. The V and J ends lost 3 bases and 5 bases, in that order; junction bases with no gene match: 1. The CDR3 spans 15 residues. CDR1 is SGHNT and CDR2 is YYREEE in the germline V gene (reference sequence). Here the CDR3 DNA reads TGTGCCAGCAGCTGGGGACTAGCGGGAGGGGAGACCCAGTACTTC. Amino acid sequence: CASSWGLAGGETQYF.

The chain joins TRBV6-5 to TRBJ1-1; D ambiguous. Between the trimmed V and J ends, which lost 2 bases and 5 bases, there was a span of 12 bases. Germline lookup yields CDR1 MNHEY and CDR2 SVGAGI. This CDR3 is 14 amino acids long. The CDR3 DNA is TGTGCCAGCAGTTACCACCGGGGAATTACTGAAGCTTTCTTT. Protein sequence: CASSYHRGITEAFF.

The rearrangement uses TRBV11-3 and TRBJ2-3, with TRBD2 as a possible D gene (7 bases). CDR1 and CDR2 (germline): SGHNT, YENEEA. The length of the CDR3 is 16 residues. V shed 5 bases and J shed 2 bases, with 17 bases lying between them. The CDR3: CASSTGGAADTDTQYF. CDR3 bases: TGTGCCAGCAGCACGGGGGGCGCGGCCGACACAGATACGCAGTATTTT.

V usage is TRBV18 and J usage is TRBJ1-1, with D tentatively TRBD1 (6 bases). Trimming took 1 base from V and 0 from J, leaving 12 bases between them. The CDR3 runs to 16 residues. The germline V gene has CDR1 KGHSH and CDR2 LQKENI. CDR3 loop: CASSPQIGQLNTEAFF. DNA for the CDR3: TGTGCCAGCTCACCACAAATTGGACAGCTGAACACTGAAGCTTTCTTT. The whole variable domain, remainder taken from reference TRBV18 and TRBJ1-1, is NAGVMQNPRHLVRRRGQEARLRCSPMKGHSHVYWYRQLPEEGLKFMVYLQKENIIDESGMPKERFSAEFPKEGPSILRIQQVVRGDSAAYFCASSPQIGQLNTEAFFGQGTRLTVV.

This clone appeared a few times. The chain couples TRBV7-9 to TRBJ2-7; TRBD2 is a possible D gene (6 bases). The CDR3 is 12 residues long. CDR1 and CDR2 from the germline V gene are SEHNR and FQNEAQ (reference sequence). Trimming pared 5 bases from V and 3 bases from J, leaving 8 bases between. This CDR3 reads CASSTGVYEQYF. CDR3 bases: TGTGCCAGCAGCACGGGAGTCTACGAGCAGTACTTC.

The CDR3 reads CASRKGTESGHTEAFF. CDR3 sequence (DNA): TGTGCCAGCAGAAAAGGGACAGAATCTGGACACACTGAAGCTTTCTTT. The J gene is TRBJ1-1, the V gene TRBV28; 7 nucleotides line up with TRBD1. Unmatched junction bases numbered 13, after V lost 6 bases and J lost 3 bases. The germline gives CDR1 MDHEN, CDR2 SYDVKM. The CDR3 runs to 16 residues.

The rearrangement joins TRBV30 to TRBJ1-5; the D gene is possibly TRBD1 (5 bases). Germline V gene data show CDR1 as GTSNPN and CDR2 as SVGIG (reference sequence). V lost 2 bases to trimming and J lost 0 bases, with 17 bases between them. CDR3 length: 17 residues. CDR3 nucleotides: TGTGCCTGGAGTTGGGGGGGGACGGCGAATAGCAATCAGCCCCAGCATTTT. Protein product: CAWSWGGTANSNQPQHF.

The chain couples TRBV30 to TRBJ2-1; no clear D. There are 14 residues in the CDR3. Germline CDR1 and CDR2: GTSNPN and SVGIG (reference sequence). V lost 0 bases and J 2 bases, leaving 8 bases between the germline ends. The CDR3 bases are TGTGCCTGGAGTGTACTCCGGGCCTACAATGAGCAGTTCTTC. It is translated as CAWSVLRAYNEQFF.

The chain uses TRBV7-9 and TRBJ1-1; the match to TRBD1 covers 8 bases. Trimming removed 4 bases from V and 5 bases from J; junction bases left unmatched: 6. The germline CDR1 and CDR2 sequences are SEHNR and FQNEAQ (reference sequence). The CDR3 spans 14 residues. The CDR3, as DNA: TGTGCCAGCAGCTCGCAACAGGGGGGTACTGAAGCTTTCTTT. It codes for CASSSQQGGTEAFF.

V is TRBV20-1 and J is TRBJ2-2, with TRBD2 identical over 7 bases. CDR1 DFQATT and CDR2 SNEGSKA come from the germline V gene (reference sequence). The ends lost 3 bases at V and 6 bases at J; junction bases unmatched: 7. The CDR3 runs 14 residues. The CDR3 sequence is CSASRWEGPGELFF. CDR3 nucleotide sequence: TGCAGTGCTAGTAGGTGGGAGGGCCCCGGGGAGCTGTTTTTT.

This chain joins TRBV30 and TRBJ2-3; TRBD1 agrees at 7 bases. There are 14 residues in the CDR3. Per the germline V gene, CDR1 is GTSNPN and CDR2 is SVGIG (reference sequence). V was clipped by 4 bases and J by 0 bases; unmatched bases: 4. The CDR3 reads CAWNLGQSTDTQYF. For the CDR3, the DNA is TGTGCCTGGAATTTGGGACAGAGCACAGATACGCAGTATTTT. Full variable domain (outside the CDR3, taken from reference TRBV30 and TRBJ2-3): SQTIHQWPATLVQPVGSPLSLECTVEGTSNPNLYWYRQAAGRGLQLLFYSVGIGQISSEVPQNLSASRPQDRQFILSSKKLLLSDSGFYLCAWNLGQSTDTQYFGPGTRLTVL.

This CDR3 is CASSFFLAGGSNEQFF. For the CDR3, the DNA is TGTGCCAGCAGTTTCTTCCTAGCGGGAGGTAGTAATGAGCAGTTCTTC. This sequence joins TRBV5-4 and TRBJ2-1, with 11 bases matching TRBD2. Germline values: CDR1 SGHNT, CDR2 YYREEE (reference sequence). The CDR3 runs to 16 residues. After removal of 5 bases from V and 7 bases from J, the junction contained 11 bases not matched to a gene.

CDR3 region: CASSEAETGRLNTEAFF. CDR3 sequence (DNA): TGTGCCAGCAGTGAAGCTGAGACAGGGAGATTGAACACTGAAGCTTTCTTT. This sequence joins TRBV6-1 and TRBJ1-1; 7 bases agree with TRBD1. The CDR3 loop spans 17 amino acids. Germline V gives CDR1 MNHNS, CDR2 SASEGT. The V gene end was trimmed by 0 bases and the J gene end by 0 bases; junction bases not matched to a gene: 7.

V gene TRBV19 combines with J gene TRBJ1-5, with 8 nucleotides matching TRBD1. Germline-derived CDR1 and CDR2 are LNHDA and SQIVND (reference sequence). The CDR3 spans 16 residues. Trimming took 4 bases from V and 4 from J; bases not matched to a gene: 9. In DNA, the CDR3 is TGTGCCAGTAGTACCTCTTGGACAGGGCTGAATCAGCCCCAGCATTTT. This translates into CASSTSWTGLNQPQHF.

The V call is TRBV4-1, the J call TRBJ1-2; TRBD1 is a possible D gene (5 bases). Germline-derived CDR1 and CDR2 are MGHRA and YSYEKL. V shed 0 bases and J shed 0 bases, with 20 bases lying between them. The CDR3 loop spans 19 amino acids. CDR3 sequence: CASSQEQVRHPSANYGYTF. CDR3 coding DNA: TGCGCCAGCAGCCAAGAACAGGTCAGACACCCCTCAGCTAACTATGGCTACACCTTC.